Detailed here is one TCR beta chain. The antigen is not known. Germline is not matched at one junction end, which may reflect a read error. Unsorted whole blood yielded the blood RNA, and germline DNA was also extracted. Those patients suffered from chronic HBV infection and were treatment-naive. Collection of approximately 4.3 milliliters of peripheral blood took place before surgery. From germline, CDR1 is SGHNT and CDR2 YENEEA. This CDR3 has 13 amino acids. The template, around 540 ng total RNA, yielded TCR beta cDNA made with a constant-region primer. TCR beta libraries came from three nested multiplex PCR rounds using slightly modified ARM-PCR. Primers for the first two PCR rounds were TRBV1-TRBV30 forward primers and a C-beta reverse primer (around 10 cycles per round). TCRdb fed the multiplex PCR reads into MiXCR, producing one record per CDR3 protein. The sample has hundreds of thousands of distinct CDR3 sequences, more than 55% seen once; the top ten hold around 15%.

The sample comes from a study of tumor-infiltrating lymphocytes in primary liver carcinoma. Across the study: Productive TCRbeta read yields ran from roughly 4 to 7.5 million per sample and were similar between tissues.

Findings of the study overall: Reduced overlap was seen in tumor-adjacent and tumor-blood pairs versus tumor region pairs.

This TCR was recovered from a woman in her 30s with primary liver carcinoma and hepatitis B virus infection. J is TRBJ1-5 and V is TRBV11-3, with D possibly TRBD1 on 5 matching bases. Sequences were obtained from peripheral blood. The DNA of the CDR3 is TGTGCCAACAGCCTTCTGGGGGACCAGCCCCAGCATTTT. Translation: CANSLLGDQPQHF.